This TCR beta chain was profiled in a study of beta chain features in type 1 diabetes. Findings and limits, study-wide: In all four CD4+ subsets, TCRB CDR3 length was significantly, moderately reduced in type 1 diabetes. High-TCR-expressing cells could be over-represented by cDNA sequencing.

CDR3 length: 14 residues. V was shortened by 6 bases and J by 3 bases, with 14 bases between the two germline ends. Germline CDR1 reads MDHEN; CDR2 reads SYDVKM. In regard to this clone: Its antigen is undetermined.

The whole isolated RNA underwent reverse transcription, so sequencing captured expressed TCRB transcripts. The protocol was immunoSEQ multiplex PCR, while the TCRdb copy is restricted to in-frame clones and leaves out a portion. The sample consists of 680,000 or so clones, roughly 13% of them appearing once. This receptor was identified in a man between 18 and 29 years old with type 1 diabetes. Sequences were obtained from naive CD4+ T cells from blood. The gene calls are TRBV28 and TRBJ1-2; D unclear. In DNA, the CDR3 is TGTGCCAGCAGGGTCGCCGGGAATGACTATGGCTACACCTTC. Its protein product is CASRVAGNDYGYTF.